This T cell receptor (beta chain) was identified during a study of blood T cell repertoires in COVID-19. Across the whole study: Samples taken during acute and convalescent COVID-19 were collected in the United States, Italy and Spain.

In terms of age and location, participants ranged from roughly 18 to 100 years and lived in about 25 US areas. Those designated as exposed participants met a COVID-19 case within 2 weeks before study entry. As originally analysed: Using reference gene primer amplification, nucleated cell counts were estimated. The assay was immunoSEQ multiplex PCR, and TCRdb's table has in-frame clones only and misses some. V and J calls and clone size are copied from that table; D and trimming were computed from the DNA. The table records approximately 220,000 clones, 83% of them present only once. There are 14 residues in the CDR3. Germline loops: CDR1 MNHEY, CDR2 SMNVEV (reference sequence). The ends were cut back, 0 bases at V and 6 bases at J, with 12 bases in the middle.

The sequencing sample was made of PBMCs or T cells enriched from blood (not recorded which). The chain links TRBV27 to TRBJ2-7; perhaps TRBD1 as D (5 bases). This TCR came from a woman between 45 and 65 years old who had been exposed to COVID-19. The CDR3 protein is CASSLSVAGSEQYF. CDR3 sequence (DNA): TGTGCCAGCAGTTTATCGGTTGCAGGGTCCGAGCAGTACTTC.